Detailed here is one T cell receptor (beta chain). Its specificity is not known. These data originate in a study of chemoradiotherapy in HPV16-positive cancers. Study details: Candidate HPV-specific T-cell clones and common TCR motifs came from functional assays in a couple of HPV16-positive patients.

Produced via immunoSEQ multiplex PCR; TCRdb's table is partial and in-frame only. The table lists more than 7,500 clones, around three quarters of them singletons. This CDR3 is 15 amino acids long. Germline V gives CDR1 LNHDA, CDR2 SQIVND (reference sequence). V was clipped by 3 bases and J by 0 bases, with 6 bases between them. Broader study findings: Better recurrence-free survival went with HPV-responsive T-cell expansion in HPV16-positive patients.

This receptor was taken from a human donor with HPV-associated anogenital cancer. Specimen collection occurred from a patient who underwent chemoradiotherapy. The chain uses TRBV19 and TRBJ2-6, with D perhaps matching TRBD1 (5 bases). CDR3 in amino acids: CASSIDSSGANVLTF. CDR3 coding DNA: TGTGCCAGTAGTATCGACAGCTCTGGGGCCAACGTCCTGACTTTC.